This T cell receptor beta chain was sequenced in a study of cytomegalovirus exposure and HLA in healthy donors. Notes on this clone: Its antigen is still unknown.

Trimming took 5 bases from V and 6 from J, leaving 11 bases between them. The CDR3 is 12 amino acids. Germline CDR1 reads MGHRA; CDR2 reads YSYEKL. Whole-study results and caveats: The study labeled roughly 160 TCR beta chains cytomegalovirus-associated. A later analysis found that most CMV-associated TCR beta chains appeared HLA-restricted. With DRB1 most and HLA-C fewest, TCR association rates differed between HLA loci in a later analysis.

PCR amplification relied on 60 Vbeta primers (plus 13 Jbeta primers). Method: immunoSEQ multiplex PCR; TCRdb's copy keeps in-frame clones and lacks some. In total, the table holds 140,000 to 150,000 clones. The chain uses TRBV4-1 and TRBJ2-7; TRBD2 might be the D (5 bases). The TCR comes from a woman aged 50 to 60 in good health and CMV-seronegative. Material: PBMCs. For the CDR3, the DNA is TGCGCCAGCAGCACCACGGGAAGCGAGCAGTACTTC. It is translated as CASSTTGSEQYF.